This TCR beta chain was captured in a study of T cell repertoires in aging, cancer and after chemotherapy. Study-level information: The full dataset contained about 10 million TCR reads.

CDR3 length: 14 amino acids. Germline V gives CDR1 MNHEY, CDR2 SVGAGI. Between the trimmed V and J ends, which lost 0 bases and 0 bases, there was a span of 6 bases. Multiplex touch-down PCR with TRB-A/B primers amplified rearranged V-D-J TRB sequences. Using its own MiXCR run on the multiplex PCR reads, TCRdb lists one record per CDR3 protein. The sample shows a few thousand distinct CDR3 sequences, over 30% of them seen only once. By sample share, this clonotype is medium-sized (0.01 to 0.1%). Peripheral blood genomic DNA, not sorted cells or RNA, was the template. The chain uses TRBV6-5 and TRBJ2-7; D is unresolved. Sequenced: blood. The receptor comes from a human donor in good health. The CDR3 coding sequence is TGTGCCAGCAGTTACTCGGCAACCTCCTACGAGCAGTACTTC. It specifies CASSYSATSYEQYF.